Below, 11 T cell receptor beta chains from the same sample are listed, as sequenced in a study of follicular helper T cells after annual influenza vaccination. The time point was: 2014-2015 season, pre-vaccination. TCRdb's copy holds only in-frame clones and misses some; the assay was immunoSEQ multiplex PCR. The top ten hold roughly 1.1% of the sample, which has about 27,000 clones, around 80% seen once. The material sequenced was CXCR5+ CD38- circulating T follicular helper cells from blood, taken on the day of influenza vaccination. Described subset: circulating Tfh, non-naive CD4+CXCR5+PD-1+ (ICOS+CD38+ or ICOS-CD38-). The receptors here all came from an adult who received the influenza vaccine.

V is TRBV28 and J is TRBJ2-3; TRBD2 matches at 12 bases. The CDR3 is 14 residues long. CDR1 is MDHEN and CDR2 is SYDVKM in the germline V gene. With 10 bases clipped from V and 4 bases from J, the junction kept 6 bases outside the gene matches. The CDR3 DNA reads TGTGCCACCGGGACTAGCGGGTTTCCAGATACGCAGTATTTT. Translation: CATGTSGFPDTQYF.

This chain uses TRBV6-6 with TRBJ2-7, with TRBD1 identical over 7 bases. The CDR3 is made up of 16 amino acids. The germline V gene encodes CDR1 MNHNY and CDR2 SVGAGI (reference sequence). V was clipped by 0 bases and J by 2 bases; unmatched bases: 7. The CDR3 loop is CASSYSHRDSTYEQYF. CDR3 bases: TGTGCCAGCAGTTACTCGCACCGGGACAGTACCTACGAGCAGTACTTC.

This chain joins TRBV5-1 and TRBJ1-1, with 7 bases fitting TRBD1. Germline V gene lookup returns CDR1 SGHRS and CDR2 YFSETQ. The V gene end was trimmed by 0 bases and the J gene end by 7 bases; junction bases not matched to a gene: 12. The CDR3 spans 16 residues. CDR3 sequence (DNA): TGCGCCAGCAGCTTGGGGCGGTCCCAGGGGGTCGTTGAAGCTTTCTTT. Residues: CASSLGRSQGVVEAFF.

The V gene is TRBV5-1, the J gene TRBJ2-5; 11 positions match TRBD2. With 0 bases clipped from V and 2 bases from J, the junction kept 3 bases outside the gene matches. This CDR3 region has 16 residues. The germline CDR1 and CDR2 sequences are SGHRS and YFSETQ. CDR3 protein: CASSLGLAGIQETQYF. The CDR3 DNA reads as TGCGCCAGCAGCTTGGGACTAGCGGGGATACAAGAGACCCAGTACTTC.

The chain recombines TRBV7-2 with TRBJ1-6; 9 positions agree with TRBD1. Germline values: CDR1 SGHTA, CDR2 FQGNSA. Trimming cost V 5 bases and J 7 bases; bases outside gene matches: 6. The CDR3 extends over 15 amino acids. This CDR3 reads CASSPDRGGNSPLHF. The DNA of the CDR3 is TGTGCCAGCAGCCCGGACAGGGGTGGGAATTCACCCCTCCACTTT.

The V gene is TRBV28, the J gene TRBJ2-7; TRBD1 matches at 9 bases. The CDR3 extends over 14 amino acids. After removal of 4 bases from V and 4 bases from J, the junction contained 5 bases not matched to a gene. Germline CDR1 MDHEN, CDR2 SYDVKM. The CDR3 sequence is CASSSGTGRYEQYF. The CDR3 DNA follows: TGTGCCAGCAGTTCCGGGACAGGGAGGTACGAGCAGTACTTC.

This clone was observed a few times. The rearrangement links TRBV10-3 to TRBJ2-3, with D possibly being TRBD2 (5 bases). Per the germline V gene, CDR1 is ENHRY and CDR2 is SYGVKD. With 0 bases removed from V and 2 bases from J, the gap between germline ends came to 12 bases. There are 16 residues in the CDR3. Written as DNA, the CDR3 is TGTGCCATCAGTGAGTCCTTTACGGGGATCACAGATACGCAGTATTTT. Its translation is CAISESFTGITDTQYF.

This clone showed up just a few times. This sequence joins TRBV19 and TRBJ1-5; a possible D gene is TRBD1 (6 bases). CDR3 length: 13 amino acids. Germline CDR1 reads LNHDA; CDR2 reads SQIVND (reference sequence). V lost 5 bases to trimming and J lost 6 bases, with 11 bases between them. The CDR3 DNA reads as TGTGCCAGTAGTGAGGCAGGGGTTCAGCCCCAGCATTTT. Residues: CASSEAGVQPQHF.

This chain connects TRBV6-1 to TRBJ2-2, with a tentative D call TRBD1 (5 bases). CDR1 is MNHNS, CDR2 SASEGT, per germline. CDR3 size: 14 residues. V gave up 3 bases and J gave up 4 bases, with 9 bases separating them. The DNA for the CDR3 is TGTGCCAGCAGTGAGAGCAGGGTCACCGGGGAGCTGTTTTTT. This translates into CASSESRVTGELFF.

The V and J genes are TRBV11-2 and TRBJ1-3, with D unclear. The ends were cut back, 3 bases at V and 0 bases at J, with 12 bases in the middle. Per germline, CDR1 SGHAT and CDR2 FQNNGV. This CDR3 is built from 16 residues. CDR3 in amino acids: CASSFRRPGSGNTIYF. In nucleotides, the CDR3 is TGTGCCAGCAGCTTTCGAAGGCCGGGCTCTGGAAACACCATATATTTT. Combining the CDR3 with reference TRBV11-2 and TRBJ1-3 gives the whole variable domain EAGVAQSPRYKIIEKRQSVAFWCNPISGHATLYWYQQILGQGPKLLIQFQNNGVVDDSQLPKDRFSAERLKGVDSTLKIQPAKLEDSAVYLCASSFRRPGSGNTIYFGEGSWLTVV.

The CDR3 nucleotides are TGTGCCAGCAAACCCGACAGGTCTAATGAAAAACTGTTTTTT. Translated, it gives CASKPDRSNEKLFF. This chain joins TRBV7-9 and TRBJ1-4, with D possibly matching TRBD1 (6 bases). Trimming removed 7 bases at V and 3 bases at J, with 12 bases between. The CDR3 is made up of 14 amino acids. Germline CDR1 is SEHNR and CDR2 is FQNEAQ (reference sequence).